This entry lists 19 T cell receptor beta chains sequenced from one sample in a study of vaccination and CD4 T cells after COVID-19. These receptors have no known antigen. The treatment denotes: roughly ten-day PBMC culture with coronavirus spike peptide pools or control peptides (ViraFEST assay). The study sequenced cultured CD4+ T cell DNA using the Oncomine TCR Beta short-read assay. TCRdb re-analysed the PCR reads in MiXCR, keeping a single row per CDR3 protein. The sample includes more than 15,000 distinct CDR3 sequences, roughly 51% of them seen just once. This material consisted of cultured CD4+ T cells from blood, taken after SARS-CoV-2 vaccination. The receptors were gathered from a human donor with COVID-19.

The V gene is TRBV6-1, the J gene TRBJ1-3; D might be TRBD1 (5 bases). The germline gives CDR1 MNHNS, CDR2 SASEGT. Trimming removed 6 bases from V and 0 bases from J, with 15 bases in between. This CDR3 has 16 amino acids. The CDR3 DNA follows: TGTGCCAGCAGATTAACCGGGACTTTCTCTGGAAACACCATATATTTT. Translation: CASRLTGTFSGNTIYF.

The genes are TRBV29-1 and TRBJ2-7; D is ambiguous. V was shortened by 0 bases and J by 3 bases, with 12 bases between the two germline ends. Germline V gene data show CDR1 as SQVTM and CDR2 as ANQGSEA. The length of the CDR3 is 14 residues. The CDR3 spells CSVEDPAGVYEQYF. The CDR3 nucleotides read TGCAGCGTTGAAGATCCTGCCGGTGTCTACGAGCAGTACTTC.

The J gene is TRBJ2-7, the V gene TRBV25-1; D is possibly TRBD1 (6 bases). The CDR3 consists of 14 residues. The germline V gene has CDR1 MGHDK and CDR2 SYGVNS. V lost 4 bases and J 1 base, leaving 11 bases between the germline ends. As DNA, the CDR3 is TGTGCCAGCAGTGTAACAGGGATTTCCTACGAGCAGTACTTC. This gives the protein CASSVTGISYEQYF.

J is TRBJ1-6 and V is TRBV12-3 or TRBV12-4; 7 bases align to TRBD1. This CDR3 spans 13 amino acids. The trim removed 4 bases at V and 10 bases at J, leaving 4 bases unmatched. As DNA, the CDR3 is TGTGCCAGCAGTTCATTACAGGGGTCACCCCTCCACTTT. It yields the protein CASSSLQGSPLHF.

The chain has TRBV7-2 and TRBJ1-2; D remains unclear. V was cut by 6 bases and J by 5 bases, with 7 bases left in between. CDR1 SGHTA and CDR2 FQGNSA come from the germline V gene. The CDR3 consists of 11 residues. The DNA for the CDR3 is TGTGCCAGCAGTCCAGAGTATGGCTACACCTTC. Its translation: CASSPEYGYTF. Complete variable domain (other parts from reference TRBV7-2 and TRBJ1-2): GAGVSQSPSNKVTEKGKDVELRCDPISGHTALYWYRQSLGQGLEFLIYFQGNSAPDKSGLPSDRFSAERTGGSVSTLTIQRTQQEDSAVYLCASSPEYGYTFGSGTRLTVV.

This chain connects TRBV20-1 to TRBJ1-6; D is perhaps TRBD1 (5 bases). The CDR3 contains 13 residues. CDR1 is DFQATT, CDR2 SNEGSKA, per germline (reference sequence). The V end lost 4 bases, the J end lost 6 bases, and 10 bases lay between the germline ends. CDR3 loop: CSAKPGSNSPLHF. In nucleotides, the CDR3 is TGCAGTGCTAAGCCAGGGTCTAATTCACCCCTCCACTTT.

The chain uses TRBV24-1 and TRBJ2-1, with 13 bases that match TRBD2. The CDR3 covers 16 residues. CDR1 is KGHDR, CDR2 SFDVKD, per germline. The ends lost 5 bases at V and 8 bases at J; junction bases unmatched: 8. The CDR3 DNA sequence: TGTGCCACCAGTGGCCCGGGACTAGCGGGGTGGGATGAGCAGTTCTTC. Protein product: CATSGPGLAGWDEQFF.

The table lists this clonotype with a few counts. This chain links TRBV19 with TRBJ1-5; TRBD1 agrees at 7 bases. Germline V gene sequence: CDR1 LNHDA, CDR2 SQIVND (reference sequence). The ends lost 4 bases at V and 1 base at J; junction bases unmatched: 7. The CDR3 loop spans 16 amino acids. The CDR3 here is CASSTSGQWSNQPQHF. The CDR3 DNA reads TGTGCCAGTAGTACCTCGGGACAGTGGAGCAATCAGCCCCAGCATTTT.

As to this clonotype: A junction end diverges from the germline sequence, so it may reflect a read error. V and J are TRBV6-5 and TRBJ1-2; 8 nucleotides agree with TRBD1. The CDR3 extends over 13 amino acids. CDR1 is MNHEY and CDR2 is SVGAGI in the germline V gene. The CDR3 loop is CASSYSGQVGYSF. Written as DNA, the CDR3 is TGTGCCAGCAGTTACTCGGGACAGGTCGGCTACAGCTTC.

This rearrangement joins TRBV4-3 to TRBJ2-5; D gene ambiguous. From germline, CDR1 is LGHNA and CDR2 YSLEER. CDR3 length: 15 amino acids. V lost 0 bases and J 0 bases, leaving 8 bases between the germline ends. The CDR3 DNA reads TGCGCCAGCAGCCAAGACCAGACTCACCAAGAGACCCAGTACTTC. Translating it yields CASSQDQTHQETQYF.

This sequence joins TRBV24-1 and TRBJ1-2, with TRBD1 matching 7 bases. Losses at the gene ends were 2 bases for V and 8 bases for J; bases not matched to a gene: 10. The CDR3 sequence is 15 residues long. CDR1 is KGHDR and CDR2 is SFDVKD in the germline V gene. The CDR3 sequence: CATSDSGTARGGYTF. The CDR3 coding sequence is TGTGCCACCAGTGATTCCGGGACAGCGCGCGGGGGCTACACCTTC.

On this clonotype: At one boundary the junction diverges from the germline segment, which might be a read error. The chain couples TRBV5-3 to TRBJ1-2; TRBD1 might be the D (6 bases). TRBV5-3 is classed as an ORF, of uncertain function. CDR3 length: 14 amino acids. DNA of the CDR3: TGTGCCAGCAGCTTGGGACACGCAGGAAATGGCTACACCTTC. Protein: CASSLGHAGNGYTF.

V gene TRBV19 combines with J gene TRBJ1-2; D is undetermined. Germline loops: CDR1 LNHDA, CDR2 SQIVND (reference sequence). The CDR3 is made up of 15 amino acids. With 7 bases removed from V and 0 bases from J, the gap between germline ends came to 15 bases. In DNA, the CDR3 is TGTGCCAGTAAGGGCGAGGCCGCTTCTAACTATGGCTACACCTTC. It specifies CASKGEAASNYGYTF.

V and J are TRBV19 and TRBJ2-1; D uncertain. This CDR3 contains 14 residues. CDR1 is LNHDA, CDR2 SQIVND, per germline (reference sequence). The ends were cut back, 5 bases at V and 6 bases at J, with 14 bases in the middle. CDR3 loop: CASSSEISGNEQFF. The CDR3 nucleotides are TGTGCCAGTAGTTCTGAAATATCCGGCAATGAGCAGTTCTTC.

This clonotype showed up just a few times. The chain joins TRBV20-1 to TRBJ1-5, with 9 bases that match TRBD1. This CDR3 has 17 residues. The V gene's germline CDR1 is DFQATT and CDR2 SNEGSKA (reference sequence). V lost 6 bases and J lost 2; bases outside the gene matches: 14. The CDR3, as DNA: TGCAGTGCCACTAGATCGACAGGGGGGTTGGGCAATCAGCCCCAGCATTTT. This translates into CSATRSTGGLGNQPQHF.

Here the CDR3 reads CASRAGYETQYF. DNA for the CDR3: TGTGCCAGTAGAGCCGGATACGAGACCCAGTACTTC. This chain links TRBV19 with TRBJ2-5; D is uncertain. Trimming took 6 bases from V and 5 from J, leaving 10 bases between them. Germline CDR1 and CDR2: LNHDA and SQIVND (reference sequence). The CDR3 contains 12 residues. The full variable domain, rest sourced from reference TRBV19 and TRBJ2-5, is DGGITQSPKYLFRKEGQNVTLSCEQNLNHDAMYWYRQDPGQGLRLIYYSQIVNDFQKGDIAEGYSVSREKKESFPLTVTSAQKNPTAFYLCASRAGYETQYFGPGTRLLVL.

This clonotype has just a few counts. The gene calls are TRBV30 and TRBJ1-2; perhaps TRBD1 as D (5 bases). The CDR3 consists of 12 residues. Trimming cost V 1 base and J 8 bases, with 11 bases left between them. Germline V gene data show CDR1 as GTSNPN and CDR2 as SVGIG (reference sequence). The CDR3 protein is CAWSGTSRGYTF. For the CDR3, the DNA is TGTGCCTGGAGTGGGACATCACGGGGCTACACCTTC.

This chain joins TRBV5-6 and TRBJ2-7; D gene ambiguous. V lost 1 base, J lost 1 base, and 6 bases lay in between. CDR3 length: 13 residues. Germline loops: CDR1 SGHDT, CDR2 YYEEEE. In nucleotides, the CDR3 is TGTGCCAGCAGCTTGCTGGTTTCCTACGAGCAGTACTTC. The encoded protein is CASSLLVSYEQYF.

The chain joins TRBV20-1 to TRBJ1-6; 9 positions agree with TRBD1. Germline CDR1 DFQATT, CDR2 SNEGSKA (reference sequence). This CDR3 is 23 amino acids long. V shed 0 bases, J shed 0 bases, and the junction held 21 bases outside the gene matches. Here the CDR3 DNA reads TGCAGTGCTAGAGAAACCGGGACAGGGATCGACCGAGCCCCGAGCTCCTATAATTCACCCCTCCACTTT. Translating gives CSARETGTGIDRAPSSYNSPLHF.